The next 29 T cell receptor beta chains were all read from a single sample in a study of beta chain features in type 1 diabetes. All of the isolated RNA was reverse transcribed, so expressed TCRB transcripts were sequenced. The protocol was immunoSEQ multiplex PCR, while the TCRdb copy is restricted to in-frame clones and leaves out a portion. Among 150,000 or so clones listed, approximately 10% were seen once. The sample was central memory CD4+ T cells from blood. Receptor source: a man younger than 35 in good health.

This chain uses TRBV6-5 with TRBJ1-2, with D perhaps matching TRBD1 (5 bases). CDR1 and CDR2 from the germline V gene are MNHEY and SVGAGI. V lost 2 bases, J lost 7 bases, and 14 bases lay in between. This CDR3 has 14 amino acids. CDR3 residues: CASSYLRDRGGYTF. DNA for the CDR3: TGTGCCAGCAGTTACCTCAGGGACCGAGGTGGCTACACCTTC.

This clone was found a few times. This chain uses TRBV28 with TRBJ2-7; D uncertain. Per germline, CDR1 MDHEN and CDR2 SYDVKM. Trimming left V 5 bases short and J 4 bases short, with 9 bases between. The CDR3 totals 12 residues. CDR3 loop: CASSPRRYEQYF. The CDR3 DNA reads TGTGCCAGCAGTCCCCGGCGATACGAGCAGTACTTC.

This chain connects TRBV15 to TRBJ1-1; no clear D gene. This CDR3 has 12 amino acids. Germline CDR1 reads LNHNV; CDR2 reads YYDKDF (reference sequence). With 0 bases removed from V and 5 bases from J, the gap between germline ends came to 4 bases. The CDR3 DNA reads TGTGCCACCAGCAGAGATAGGACTGAAGCTTTCTTT. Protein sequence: CATSRDRTEAFF.

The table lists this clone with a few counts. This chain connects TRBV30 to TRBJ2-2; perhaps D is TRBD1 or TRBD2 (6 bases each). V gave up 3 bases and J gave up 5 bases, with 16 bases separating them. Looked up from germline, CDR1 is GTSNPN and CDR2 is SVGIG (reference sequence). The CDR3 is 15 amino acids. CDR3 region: CAWRTLGGQTGELFF. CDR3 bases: TGTGCCTGGAGGACCTTAGGGGGGCAAACCGGGGAGCTGTTTTTT. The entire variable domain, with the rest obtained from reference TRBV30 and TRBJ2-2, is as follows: SQTIHQWPATLVQPVGSPLSLECTVEGTSNPNLYWYRQAAGRGLQLLFYSVGIGQISSEVPQNLSASRPQDRQFILSSKKLLLSDSGFYLCAWRTLGGQTGELFFGEGSRLTVL.

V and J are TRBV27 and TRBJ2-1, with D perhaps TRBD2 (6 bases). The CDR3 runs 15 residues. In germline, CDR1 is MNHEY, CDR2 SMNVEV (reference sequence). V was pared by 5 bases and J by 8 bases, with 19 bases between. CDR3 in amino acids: CASSLALRGLDEQFF. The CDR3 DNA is TGTGCCAGCAGTCTAGCCTTGCGGGGATTGGATGAGCAGTTCTTC.

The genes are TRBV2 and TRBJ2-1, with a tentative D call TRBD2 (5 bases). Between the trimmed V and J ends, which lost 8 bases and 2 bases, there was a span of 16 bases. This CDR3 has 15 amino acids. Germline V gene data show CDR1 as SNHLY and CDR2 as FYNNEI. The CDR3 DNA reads TGTGCCAGCGGCTTGGAGGCCCTAACCTACAATGAGCAGTTCTTC. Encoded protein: CASGLEALTYNEQFF. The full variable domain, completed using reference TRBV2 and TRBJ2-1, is EPEVTQTPSHQVTQMGQEVILRCVPISNHLYFYWYRQILGQKVEFLVSFYNNEISEKSEIFDDQFSVERPDGSNFTLKIRSTKLEDSAMYFCASGLEALTYNEQFFGPGTRLTVL.

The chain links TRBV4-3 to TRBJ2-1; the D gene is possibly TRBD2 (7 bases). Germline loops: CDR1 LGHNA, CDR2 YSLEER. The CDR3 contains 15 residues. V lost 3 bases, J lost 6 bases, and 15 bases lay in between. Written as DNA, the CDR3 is TGCGCCAGCAGCCATATTGGGGGGGCCTCCAATGAGCAGTTCTTC. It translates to CASSHIGGASNEQFF.

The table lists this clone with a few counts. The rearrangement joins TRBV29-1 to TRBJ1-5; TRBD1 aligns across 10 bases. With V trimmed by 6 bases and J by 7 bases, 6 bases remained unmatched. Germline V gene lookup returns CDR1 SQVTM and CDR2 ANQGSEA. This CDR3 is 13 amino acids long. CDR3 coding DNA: TGCAGCGTCCGACAGGGGGCAGAACAGCCCCAGCATTTT. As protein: CSVRQGAEQPQHF. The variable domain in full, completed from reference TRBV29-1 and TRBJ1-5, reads SAVISQKPSRDICQRGTSLTIQCQVDSQVTMMFWYRQQPGQSLTLIATANQGSEATYESGFVIDKFPISRPNLTFSTLTVSNMSPEDSSIYLCSVRQGAEQPQHFGDGTRLSIL.

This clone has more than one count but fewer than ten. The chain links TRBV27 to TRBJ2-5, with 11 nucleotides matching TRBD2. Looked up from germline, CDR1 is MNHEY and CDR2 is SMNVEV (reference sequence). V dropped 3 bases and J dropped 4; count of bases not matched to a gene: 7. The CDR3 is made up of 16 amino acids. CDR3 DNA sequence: TGTGCCAGCAGTTTTTTTGGAACTAGCGGGAGAGAGACCCAGTACTTC. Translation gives CASSFFGTSGRETQYF.

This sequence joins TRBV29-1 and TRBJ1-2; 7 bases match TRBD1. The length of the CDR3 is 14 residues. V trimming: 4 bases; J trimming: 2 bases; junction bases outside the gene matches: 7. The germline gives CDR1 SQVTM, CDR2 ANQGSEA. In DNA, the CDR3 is TGCAGCGTTGCAGGGGGACAGATAAACTATGGCTACACCTTC. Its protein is CSVAGGQINYGYTF.

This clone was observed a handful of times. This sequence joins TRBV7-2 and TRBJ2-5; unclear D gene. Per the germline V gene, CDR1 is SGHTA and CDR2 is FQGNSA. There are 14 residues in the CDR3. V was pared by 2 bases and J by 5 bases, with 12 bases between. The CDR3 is CASSLPRMRETQYF. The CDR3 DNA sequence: TGTGCCAGCAGCTTACCAAGGATGCGGGAGACCCAGTACTTC.

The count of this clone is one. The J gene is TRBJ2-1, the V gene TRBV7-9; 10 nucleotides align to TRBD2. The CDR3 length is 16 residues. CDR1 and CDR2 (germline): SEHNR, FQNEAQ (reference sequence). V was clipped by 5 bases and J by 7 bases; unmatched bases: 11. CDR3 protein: CASSPPGLARRNEQFF. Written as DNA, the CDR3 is TGTGCCAGCAGCCCTCCGGGACTAGCGAGGAGGAATGAGCAGTTCTTC. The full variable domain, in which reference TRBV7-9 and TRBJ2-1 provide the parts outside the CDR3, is DTGVSQNPRHKITKRGQNVTFRCDPISEHNRLYWYRQTLGQGPEFLTYFQNEAQLEKSRLLSDRFSAERPKGSFSTLEIQRTEQGDSAMYLCASSPPGLARRNEQFFGPGTRLTVL.

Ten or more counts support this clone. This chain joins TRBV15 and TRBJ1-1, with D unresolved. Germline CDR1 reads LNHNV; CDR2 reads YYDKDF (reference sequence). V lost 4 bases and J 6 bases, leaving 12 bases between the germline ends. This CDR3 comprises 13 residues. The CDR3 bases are TGTGCCACCAGCATTTTTTCGGTGCCTGAAGCTTTCTTT. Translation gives CATSIFSVPEAFF.

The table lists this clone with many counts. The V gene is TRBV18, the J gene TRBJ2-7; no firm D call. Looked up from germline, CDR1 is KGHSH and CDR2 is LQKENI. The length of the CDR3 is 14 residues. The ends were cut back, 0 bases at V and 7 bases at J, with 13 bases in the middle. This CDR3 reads CASSPPSARVEQYF. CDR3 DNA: TGTGCCAGCTCACCACCATCGGCCCGGGTGGAGCAGTACTTC.

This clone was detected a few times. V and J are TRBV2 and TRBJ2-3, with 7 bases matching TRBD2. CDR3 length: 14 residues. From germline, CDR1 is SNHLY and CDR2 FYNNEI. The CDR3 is CATAQGGFTDTQYF. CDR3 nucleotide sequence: TGTGCTACAGCTCAGGGAGGGTTCACAGATACGCAGTATTTT.

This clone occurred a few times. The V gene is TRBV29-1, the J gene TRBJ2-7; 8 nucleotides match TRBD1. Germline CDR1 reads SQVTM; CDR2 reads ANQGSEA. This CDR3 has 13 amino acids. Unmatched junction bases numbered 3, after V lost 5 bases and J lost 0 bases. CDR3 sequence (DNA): TGCAGCGTTAGACAGGGGAGCTCCTACGAGCAGTACTTC. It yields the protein CSVRQGSSYEQYF.

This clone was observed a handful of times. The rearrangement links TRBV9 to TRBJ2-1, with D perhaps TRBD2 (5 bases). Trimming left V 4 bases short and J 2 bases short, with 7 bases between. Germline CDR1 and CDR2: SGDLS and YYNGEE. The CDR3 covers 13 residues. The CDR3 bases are TGTGCCAGCAGCTGGACTGCCTACAATGAGCAGTTCTTC. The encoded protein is CASSWTAYNEQFF. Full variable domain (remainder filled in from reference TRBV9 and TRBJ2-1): DSGVTQTPKHLITATGQRVTLRCSPRSGDLSVYWYQQSLDQGLQFLIQYYNGEERAKGNILERFSAQQFPDLHSELNLSSLELGDSALYFCASSWTAYNEQFFGPGTRLTVL.

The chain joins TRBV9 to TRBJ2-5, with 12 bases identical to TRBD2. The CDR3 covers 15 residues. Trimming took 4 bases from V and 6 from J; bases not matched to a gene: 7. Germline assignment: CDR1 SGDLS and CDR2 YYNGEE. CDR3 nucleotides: TGTGCCAGCAGCCCCCGACTAGCGGGGGTAAAGACCCAGTACTTC. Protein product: CASSPRLAGVKTQYF.

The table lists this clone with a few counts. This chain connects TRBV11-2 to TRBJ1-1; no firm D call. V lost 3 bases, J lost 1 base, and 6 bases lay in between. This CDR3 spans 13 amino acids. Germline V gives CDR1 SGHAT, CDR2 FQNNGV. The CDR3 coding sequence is TGTGCCAGCAGCTTCGAGAGGAACACTGAAGCTTTCTTT. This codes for CASSFERNTEAFF.

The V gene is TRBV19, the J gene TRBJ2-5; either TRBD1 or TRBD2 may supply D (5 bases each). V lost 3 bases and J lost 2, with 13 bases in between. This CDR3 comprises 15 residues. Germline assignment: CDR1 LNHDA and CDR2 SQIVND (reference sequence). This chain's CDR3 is CASSMSRGPQETQYF. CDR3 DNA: TGTGCCAGTAGTATGTCGAGGGGTCCGCAAGAGACCCAGTACTTC.

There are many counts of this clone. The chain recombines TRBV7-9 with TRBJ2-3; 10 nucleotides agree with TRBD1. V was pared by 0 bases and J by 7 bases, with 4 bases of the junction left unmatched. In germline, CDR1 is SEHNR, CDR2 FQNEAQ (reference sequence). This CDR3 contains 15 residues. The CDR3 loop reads CASSLADRGLNTQYF. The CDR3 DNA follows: TGTGCCAGCAGCTTAGCTGACAGGGGGCTGAATACGCAGTATTTT.

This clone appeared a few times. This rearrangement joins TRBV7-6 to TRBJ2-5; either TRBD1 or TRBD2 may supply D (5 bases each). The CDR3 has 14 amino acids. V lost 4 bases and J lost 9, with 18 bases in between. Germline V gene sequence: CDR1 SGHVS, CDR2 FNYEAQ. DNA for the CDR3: TGTGCCAGCAGCTCCCCCGGGACGGAGAGGTCCCAGTACTTC. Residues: CASSSPGTERSQYF.

The CDR3 DNA reads TGTGCCACCAGCCTTGGACAGGGGTATAGCTATGGCTACACCTTC. It is translated as CATSLGQGYSYGYTF. The J gene is TRBJ1-2, the V gene TRBV15; 9 bases align to TRBD1. This CDR3 is built from 15 residues. The germline V gene encodes CDR1 LNHNV and CDR2 YYDKDF (reference sequence). Germline trimming cut 5 bases from V and 4 bases from J; bases unmatched to any gene: 8.

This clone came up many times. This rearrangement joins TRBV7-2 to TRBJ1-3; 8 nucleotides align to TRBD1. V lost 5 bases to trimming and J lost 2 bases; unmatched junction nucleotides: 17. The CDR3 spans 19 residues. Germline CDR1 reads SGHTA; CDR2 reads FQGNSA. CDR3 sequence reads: CASSPRGQATLRAGNTIYF. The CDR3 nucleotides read TGTGCCAGCAGCCCTCGGGGACAGGCTACGCTAAGGGCTGGAAACACCATATATTTT.

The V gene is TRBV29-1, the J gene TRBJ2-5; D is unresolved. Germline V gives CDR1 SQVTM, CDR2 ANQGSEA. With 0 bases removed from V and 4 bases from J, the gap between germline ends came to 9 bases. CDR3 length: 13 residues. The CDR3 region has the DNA TGCAGCGTTGAAGAATCACCCGGAGAGACCCAGTACTTC. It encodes CSVEESPGETQYF.

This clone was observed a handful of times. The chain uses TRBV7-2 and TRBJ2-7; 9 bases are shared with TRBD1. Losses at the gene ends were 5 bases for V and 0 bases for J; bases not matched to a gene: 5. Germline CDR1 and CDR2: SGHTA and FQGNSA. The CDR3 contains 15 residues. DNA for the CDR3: TGTGCCAGCAGCGGGACAGGGAGGAGCTCCTACGAGCAGTACTTC. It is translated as CASSGTGRSSYEQYF.

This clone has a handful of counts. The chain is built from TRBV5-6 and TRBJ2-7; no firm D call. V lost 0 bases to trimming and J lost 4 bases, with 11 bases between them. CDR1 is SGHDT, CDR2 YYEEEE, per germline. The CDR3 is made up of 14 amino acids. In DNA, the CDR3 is TGTGCCAGCAGCTTGGAGGCAGGTGAATACGAGCAGTACTTC. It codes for CASSLEAGEYEQYF.

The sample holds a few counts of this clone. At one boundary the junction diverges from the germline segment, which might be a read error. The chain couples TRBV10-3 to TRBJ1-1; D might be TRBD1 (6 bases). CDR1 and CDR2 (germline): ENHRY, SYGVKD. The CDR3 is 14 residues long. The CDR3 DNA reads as TGTGCCACCCGGCACAGGGACAAAGACCCTGAGCTTTCTTTT. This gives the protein CATRHRDKDPELSF.

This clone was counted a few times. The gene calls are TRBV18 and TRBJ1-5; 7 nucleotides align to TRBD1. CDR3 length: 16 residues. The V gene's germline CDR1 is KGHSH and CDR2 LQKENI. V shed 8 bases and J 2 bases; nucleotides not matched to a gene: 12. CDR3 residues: CASHGQALGGNQPQHF. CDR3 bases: TGTGCCAGCCATGGACAGGCCCTTGGAGGCAATCAGCCCCAGCATTTT.